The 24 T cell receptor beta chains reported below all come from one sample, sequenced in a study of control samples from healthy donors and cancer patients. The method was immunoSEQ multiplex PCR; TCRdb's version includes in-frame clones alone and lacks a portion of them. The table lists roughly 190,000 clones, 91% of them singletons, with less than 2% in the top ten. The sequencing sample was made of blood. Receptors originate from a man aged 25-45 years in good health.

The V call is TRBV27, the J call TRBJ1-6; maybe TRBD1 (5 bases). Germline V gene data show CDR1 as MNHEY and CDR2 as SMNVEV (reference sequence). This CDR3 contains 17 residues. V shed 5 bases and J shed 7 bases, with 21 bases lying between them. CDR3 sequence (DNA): TGTGCCAGCAGTCCCCGGGACGGGAGCTTTAGGAATTCACCCCTCCACTTT. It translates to CASSPRDGSFRNSPLHF.

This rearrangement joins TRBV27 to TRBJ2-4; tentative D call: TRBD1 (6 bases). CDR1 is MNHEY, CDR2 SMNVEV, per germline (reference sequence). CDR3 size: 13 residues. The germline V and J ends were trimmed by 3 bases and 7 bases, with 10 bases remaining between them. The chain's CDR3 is CASSLNRANIQYF. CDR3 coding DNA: TGTGCCAGCAGTTTGAACAGGGCCAACATTCAGTACTTC.

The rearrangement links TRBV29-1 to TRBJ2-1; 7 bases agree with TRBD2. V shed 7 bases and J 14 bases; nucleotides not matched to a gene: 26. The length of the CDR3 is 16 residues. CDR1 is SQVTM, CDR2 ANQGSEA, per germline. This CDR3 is CSASTNAGTITASEFF. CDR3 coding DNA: TGCAGCGCCTCAACCAACGCCGGGACTATTACGGCGAGCGAGTTCTTC.

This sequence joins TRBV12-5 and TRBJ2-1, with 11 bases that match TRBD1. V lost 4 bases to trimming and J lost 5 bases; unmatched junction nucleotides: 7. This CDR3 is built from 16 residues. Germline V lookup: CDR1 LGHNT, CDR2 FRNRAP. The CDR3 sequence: CASGSGQGAAHNEQFF. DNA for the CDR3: TGTGCTAGTGGTTCAGGACAGGGGGCGGCCCACAATGAGCAGTTCTTC. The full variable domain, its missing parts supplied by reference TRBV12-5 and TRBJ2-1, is DARVTQTPRHKVTEMGQEVTMRCQPILGHNTVFWYRQTMMQGLELLAYFRNRAPLDDSGMPKDRFSAEMPDATLATLKIQPSEPRDSAVYFCASGSGQGAAHNEQFFGPGTRLTVL.

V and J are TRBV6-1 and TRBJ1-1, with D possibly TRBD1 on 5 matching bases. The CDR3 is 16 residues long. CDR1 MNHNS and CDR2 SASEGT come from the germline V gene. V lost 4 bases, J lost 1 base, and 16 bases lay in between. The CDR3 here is CASSGTGLGENTEAFF. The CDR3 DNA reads TGTGCCAGCAGTGGCACGGGTCTAGGGGAGAACACTGAAGCTTTCTTT.

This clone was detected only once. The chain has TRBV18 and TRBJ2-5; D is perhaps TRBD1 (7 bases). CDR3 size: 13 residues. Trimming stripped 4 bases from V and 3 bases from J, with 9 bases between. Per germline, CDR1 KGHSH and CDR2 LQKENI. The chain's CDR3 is CASSRGTEETQYF. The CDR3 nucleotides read TGTGCCAGCTCACGCGGGACAGAAGAGACCCAGTACTTC.

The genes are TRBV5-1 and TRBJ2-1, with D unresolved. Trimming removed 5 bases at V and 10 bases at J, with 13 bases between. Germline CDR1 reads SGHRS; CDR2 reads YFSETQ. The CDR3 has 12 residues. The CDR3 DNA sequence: TGCGCCAGCAGTTCGGAAAACCTGGAGCAGTTCTTC. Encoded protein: CASSSENLEQFF.

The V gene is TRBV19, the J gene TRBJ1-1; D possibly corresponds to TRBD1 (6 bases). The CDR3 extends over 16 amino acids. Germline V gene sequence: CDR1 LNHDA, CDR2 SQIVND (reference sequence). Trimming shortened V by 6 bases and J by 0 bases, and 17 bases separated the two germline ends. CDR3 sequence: CASSRTDQILNTEAFF. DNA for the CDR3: TGTGCCAGTAGCCGGACAGACCAAATCCTGAACACTGAAGCTTTCTTT.

The CDR3 loop is CASSEWGGTEAFF. CDR3 DNA: TGTGCCAGCAGTGAATGGGGGGGCACTGAAGCTTTCTTT. This chain links TRBV6-1 with TRBJ1-1; D perhaps matches TRBD1 (5 bases). Trimming left V 2 bases short and J 4 bases short, with 8 bases between. CDR1 and CDR2 from the germline V gene are MNHNS and SASEGT. This CDR3 region has 13 residues.

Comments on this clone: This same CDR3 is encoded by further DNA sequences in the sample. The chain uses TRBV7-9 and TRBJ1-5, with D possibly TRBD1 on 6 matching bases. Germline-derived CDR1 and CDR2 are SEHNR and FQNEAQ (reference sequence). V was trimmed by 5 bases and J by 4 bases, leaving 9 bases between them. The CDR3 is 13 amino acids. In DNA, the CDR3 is TGTGCCAGCAGCCTCCAGGGGAATCAGCCCCAGCATTTT. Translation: CASSLQGNQPQHF.

In nucleotides, the CDR3 is TGTGCCAGCAGCAGGAGACAGCAGTTTAGAGATACGCAGTATTTT. Residues: CASSRRQQFRDTQYF. The V call is TRBV27, the J call TRBJ2-3; a possible D gene is TRBD1 (5 bases). Germline CDR1 and CDR2: MNHEY and SMNVEV (reference sequence). The V end lost 6 bases, the J end lost 5 bases, and 18 bases lay between the germline ends. This CDR3 is 15 amino acids long.

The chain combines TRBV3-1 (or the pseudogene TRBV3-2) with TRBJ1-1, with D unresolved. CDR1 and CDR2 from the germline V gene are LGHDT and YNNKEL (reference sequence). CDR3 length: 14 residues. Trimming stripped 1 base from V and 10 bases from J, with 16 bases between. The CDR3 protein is CASSQVYAPEGAFF. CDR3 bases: TGTGCCAGCAGCCAAGTGTACGCTCCGGAGGGAGCTTTCTTT.

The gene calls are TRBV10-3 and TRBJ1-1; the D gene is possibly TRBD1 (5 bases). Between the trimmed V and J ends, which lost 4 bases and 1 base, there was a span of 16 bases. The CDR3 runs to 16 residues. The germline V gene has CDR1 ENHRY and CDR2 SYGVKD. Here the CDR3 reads CAISGTGLSENTEAFF. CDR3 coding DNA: TGTGCCATCAGTGGGACGGGGCTGTCTGAGAACACTGAAGCTTTCTTT.

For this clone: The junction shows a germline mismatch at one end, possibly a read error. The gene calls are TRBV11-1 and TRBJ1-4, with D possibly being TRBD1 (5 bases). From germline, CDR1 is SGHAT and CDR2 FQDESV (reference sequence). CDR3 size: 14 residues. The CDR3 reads CASSPDSAGTDALF. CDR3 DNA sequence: TGTGCCAGCAGCCCCGACTCGGCGGGGACCGACGCACTTTTT.

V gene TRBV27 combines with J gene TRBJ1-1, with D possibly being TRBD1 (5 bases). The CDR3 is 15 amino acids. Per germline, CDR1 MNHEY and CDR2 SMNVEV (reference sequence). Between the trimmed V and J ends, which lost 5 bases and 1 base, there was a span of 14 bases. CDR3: CASSQKQVPNTEAFF. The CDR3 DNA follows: TGTGCCAGCAGTCAAAAACAGGTTCCGAACACTGAAGCTTTCTTT.

CDR3 sequence reads: CASSLQTSGANVLTF. The CDR3 bases are TGCGCCAGCAGCTTACAGACCTCTGGGGCCAACGTCCTGACTTTC. The rearrangement uses TRBV5-1 and TRBJ2-6; D is uncertain. The CDR3 is made up of 15 amino acids. Trimming took off 2 bases at V and 0 bases at J, with 6 bases between the two ends. In germline, CDR1 is SGHRS, CDR2 YFSETQ.

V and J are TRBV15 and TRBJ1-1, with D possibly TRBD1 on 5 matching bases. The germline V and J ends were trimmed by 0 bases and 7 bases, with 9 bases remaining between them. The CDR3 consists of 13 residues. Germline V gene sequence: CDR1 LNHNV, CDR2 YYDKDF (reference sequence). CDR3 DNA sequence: TGTGCCACCAGCAGAGAAGAGGGGTTTGAAGCTTTCTTT. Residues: CATSREEGFEAFF.

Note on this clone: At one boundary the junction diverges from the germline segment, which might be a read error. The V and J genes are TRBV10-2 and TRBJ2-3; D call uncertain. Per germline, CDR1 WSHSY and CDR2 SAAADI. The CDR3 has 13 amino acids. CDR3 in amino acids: CASSEFSTDTQYF. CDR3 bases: TGCGCCAGCAGCGAGTTTAGCACAGATACGCAGTATTTT.

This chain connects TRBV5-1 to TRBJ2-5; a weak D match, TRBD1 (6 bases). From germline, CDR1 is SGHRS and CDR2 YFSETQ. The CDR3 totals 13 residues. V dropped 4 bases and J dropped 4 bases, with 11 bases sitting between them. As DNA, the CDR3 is TGCGCCAGCAGCGGGACAATTCTAGAGACCCAGTACTTC. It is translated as CASSGTILETQYF.

This CDR3 reads CASSLGQGGVYEQYF. In DNA form, the CDR3 reads TGCGCCAGCAGCTTAGGACAGGGCGGGGTTTACGAGCAGTACTTC. V gene TRBV5-1 combines with J gene TRBJ2-7, with TRBD1 matching over 8 bases. CDR3 size: 15 residues. J was trimmed by 4 bases and V by 2 bases; bases with no gene match: 8. Looked up from germline, CDR1 is SGHRS and CDR2 is YFSETQ.

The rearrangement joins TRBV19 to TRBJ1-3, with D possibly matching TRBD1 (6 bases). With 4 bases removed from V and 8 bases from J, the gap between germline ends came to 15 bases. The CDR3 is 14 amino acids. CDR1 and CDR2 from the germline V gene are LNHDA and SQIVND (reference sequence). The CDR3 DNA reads TGTGCCAGTAGTAACGGGGGCCAGGCGGACACCATATATTTT. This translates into CASSNGGQADTIYF. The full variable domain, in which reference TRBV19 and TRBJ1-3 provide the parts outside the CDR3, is DGGITQSPKYLFRKEGQNVTLSCEQNLNHDAMYWYRQDPGQGLRLIYYSQIVNDFQKGDIAEGYSVSREKKESFPLTVTSAQKNPTAFYLCASSNGGQADTIYFGEGSWLTVV.

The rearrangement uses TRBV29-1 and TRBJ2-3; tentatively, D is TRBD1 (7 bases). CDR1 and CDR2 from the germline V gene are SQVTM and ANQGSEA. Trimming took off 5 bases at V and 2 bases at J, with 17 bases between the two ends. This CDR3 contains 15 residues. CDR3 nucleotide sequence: TGCAGCGTTCCCCCCGGAGGGACAGCCACAGATACGCAGTATTTT. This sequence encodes CSVPPGGTATDTQYF.

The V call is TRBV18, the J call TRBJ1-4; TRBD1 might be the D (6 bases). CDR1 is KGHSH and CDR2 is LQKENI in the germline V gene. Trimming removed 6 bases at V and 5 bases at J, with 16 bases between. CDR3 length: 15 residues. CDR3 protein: CASSPGTGTNEKLFF. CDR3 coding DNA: TGTGCCAGCTCTCCGGGTACAGGGACGAATGAAAAACTGTTTTTT. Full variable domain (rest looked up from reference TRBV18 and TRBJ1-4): NAGVMQNPRHLVRRRGQEARLRCSPMKGHSHVYWYRQLPEEGLKFMVYLQKENIIDESGMPKERFSAEFPKEGPSILRIQQVVRGDSAAYFCASSPGTGTNEKLFFGSGTQLSVL.

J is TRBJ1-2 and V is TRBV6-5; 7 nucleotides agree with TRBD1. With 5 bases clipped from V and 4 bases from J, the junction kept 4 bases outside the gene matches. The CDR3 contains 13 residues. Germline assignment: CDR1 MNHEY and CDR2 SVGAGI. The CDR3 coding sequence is TGTGCCAGCAGTAACTACAGGGGCTATGGCTACACCTTC. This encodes CASSNYRGYGYTF.